These 18 T cell receptor beta chains share one sample of origin, sequenced in a study of blood T cell repertoires in COVID-19. TCRdb's copy holds only in-frame clones and misses some; the assay was immunoSEQ multiplex PCR. The table includes 150,000 to 200,000 clones, 77% detected once. Input material: peripheral blood. The receptors were gathered from a man aged 65 to 79 with acute or convalescent COVID-19.

The chain joins TRBV28 to TRBJ2-5; perhaps TRBD2 as D (5 bases). Germline values: CDR1 MDHEN, CDR2 SYDVKM. CDR3 size: 15 residues. Trimming cost V 2 bases and J 2 bases, with 12 bases left between them. CDR3 residues: CASSLAGSAQETQYF. CDR3 nucleotides: TGTGCCAGCAGTTTAGCGGGTTCGGCACAAGAGACCCAGTACTTC.

This clone turned up a few times. This CDR3 is CASSHRTALLLEQYF. CDR3 sequence (DNA): TGTGCCAGCAGCCACCGGACAGCTCTTCTACTAGAGCAGTACTTC. This chain connects TRBV3-1 (or the pseudogene TRBV3-2) to TRBJ2-7, with D possibly being TRBD1 (6 bases). Germline V gene lookup returns CDR1 LGHDT and CDR2 YNNKEL (reference sequence). V dropped 3 bases and J dropped 7 bases, with 19 bases sitting between them. This CDR3 comprises 15 residues.

Only one count was recorded for this clone. The rearrangement joins TRBV28 to TRBJ1-1, with 7 bases fitting TRBD1. V lost 4 bases, J lost 3 bases, and 5 bases stayed unmatched. This CDR3 region has 14 residues. Germline assignment: CDR1 MDHEN and CDR2 SYDVKM. The CDR3 loop is CASSYDRVDTEAFF. CDR3 nucleotides: TGTGCCAGCAGTTACGACAGGGTAGACACTGAAGCTTTCTTT.

The CDR3 bases are TGTGCCAGCAGTTACTCGACAGGCGGAATTTACGAGCAGTACTTC. Amino acids: CASSYSTGGIYEQYF. The chain has TRBV6-5 and TRBJ2-7, with D maybe TRBD1 (6 bases). The CDR3 is 15 amino acids. The V and J ends lost 0 bases and 4 bases respectively, with 13 bases between them. CDR1 is MNHEY and CDR2 is SVGAGI in the germline V gene.

This chain links TRBV5-1 with TRBJ2-5; the D gene is possibly TRBD2 (7 bases). CDR1 is SGHRS, CDR2 YFSETQ, per germline. Trimming removed 0 bases from V and 5 bases from J, with 14 bases in between. This CDR3 is built from 15 residues. This CDR3 reads CASSLGGGGLETQYF. The CDR3 coding sequence is TGCGCCAGCAGCTTGGGTGGGGGGGGCCTTGAGACCCAGTACTTC.

This chain joins TRBV28 and TRBJ2-7, with TRBD2 matching 11 bases. This CDR3 has 14 residues. Germline assignment: CDR1 MDHEN and CDR2 SYDVKM. V shed 10 bases, J shed 2 bases, and the junction held 7 bases outside the gene matches. CDR3 DNA: TGTGCCACGGCTGTAGCGGGAGGGGCCTACGAGCAGTACTTC. It specifies CATAVAGGAYEQYF.

With regard to this clone: The junction does not match germline at one end; this may be a read error. The chain employs TRBV7-7 and TRBJ2-3; 9 bases match TRBD2. Germline V gives CDR1 SSHAT, CDR2 FNYEAQ (reference sequence). CDR3 size: 20 residues. The CDR3 DNA is TGTGCTAGCAGCCCGAGGGTCCGTAGCGGGAGTTCTGGGGGAGCAGATACGCAGTATTTT. Its protein product is CASSPRVRSGSSGGADTQYF.

The chain combines TRBV11-2 with TRBJ1-1; D remains unclear. V was trimmed by 2 bases and J by 0 bases, leaving 13 bases between them. The CDR3 extends over 16 amino acids. In germline, CDR1 is SGHAT, CDR2 FQNNGV. The CDR3 DNA sequence: TGTGCCAGCAGCTTATTTGGGAGCGGAATGAACACTGAAGCTTTCTTT. It is translated as CASSLFGSGMNTEAFF.

This clone was counted only a few times. The CDR3 region has the DNA TGTGCCAGCAGCTTAGCAGAGGGCACTGAAGCTTTCTTT. Its translation is CASSLAEGTEAFF. The V call is TRBV11-2, the J call TRBJ1-1; D remains ambiguous. The CDR3 is 13 residues long. Trimming took off 1 base at V and 4 bases at J, with 7 bases between the two ends. The germline V gene encodes CDR1 SGHAT and CDR2 FQNNGV.

The V call is TRBV7-2, the J call TRBJ1-2; TRBD1 aligns across 7 bases. This CDR3 has 14 amino acids. V shed 4 bases and J 2 bases; nucleotides not matched to a gene: 4. Germline CDR1 is SGHTA and CDR2 is FQGNSA. The CDR3 region has the DNA TGTGCCAGCAGCTCGACAGGGTCCAACTATGGCTACACCTTC. Translating it yields CASSSTGSNYGYTF.

The chain is built from TRBV18 and TRBJ2-5, with D perhaps matching TRBD2 (6 bases). The ends were cut back, 6 bases at V and 3 bases at J, with 17 bases in the middle. The germline V gene has CDR1 KGHSH and CDR2 LQKENI. CDR3 length: 15 amino acids. In nucleotides, the CDR3 is TGTGCCAGCTCGATTACACGTGGAGGGGAAGAGACCCAGTACTTC. It is translated as CASSITRGGEETQYF.

This sequence joins TRBV21-1 and TRBJ2-2; the D segment call TRBD1 is taken from the table without a DNA check. TRBV21-1 is a listed pseudogene. CDR3 length: 21 residues. CDR3 sequence (DNA): TGTGCCAGCAGCAAAGAGATGAGTCCCGGGACAGGGATCGGGAACACCGGGGAGCTGTTTTTT. Protein: CASSKEMSPGTGIGNTGELFF.

This chain links TRBV3-1 (or the pseudogene TRBV3-2) with TRBJ1-6; D remains ambiguous. V lost 1 base and J 5 bases, leaving 3 bases between the germline ends. CDR3 size: 13 residues. The germline V gene has CDR1 LGHDT and CDR2 YNNKEL (reference sequence). The DNA of the CDR3 is TGTGCCAGCAGCCAAGGTAATAATTCACCCCTCCACTTT. This encodes CASSQGNNSPLHF.

The rearrangement joins TRBV28 to TRBJ1-2, with unresolved D. CDR3 length: 15 residues. Trimming pared 7 bases from V and 5 bases from J, leaving 20 bases between. Germline V lookup: CDR1 MDHEN, CDR2 SYDVKM. The CDR3 here is CASNGAPRGVYGYTF. CDR3 nucleotide sequence: TGTGCCAGCAATGGCGCGCCGCGCGGGGTTTATGGCTACACCTTC.

The V call is TRBV9, the J call TRBJ2-3, with D perhaps TRBD2 (6 bases). The germline V gene has CDR1 SGDLS and CDR2 YYNGEE. The CDR3 is 16 amino acids. With 0 bases removed from V and 0 bases from J, the gap between germline ends came to 11 bases. The CDR3 region is CASSVESGTSTDTQYF. The CDR3 DNA sequence: TGTGCCAGCAGCGTAGAATCCGGGACTAGCACAGATACGCAGTATTTT.

V usage is TRBV5-1 and J usage is TRBJ2-1; D unclear. The CDR3 runs 12 residues. V lost 1 base and J 8 bases, leaving 7 bases between the germline ends. The germline gives CDR1 SGHRS, CDR2 YFSETQ. This chain's CDR3 is CASSLPSDEQFF. The CDR3, as DNA: TGCGCCAGCAGCTTGCCCAGCGATGAGCAGTTCTTC.

This sequence joins TRBV6-2 or TRBV6-3 and TRBJ2-1; 12 bases align to TRBD1. Germline lookup yields CDR1 MNHEY and CDR2 SVGEGT. The V gene end was trimmed by 5 bases and the J gene end by 10 bases; junction bases not matched to a gene: 9. The CDR3 consists of 15 residues. In nucleotides, the CDR3 is TGTGCCAGCAGTCGGACCGGGACAGGGGGCGGCGAGCAGTTCTTC. Its translation is CASSRTGTGGGEQFF.

V usage is TRBV5-6 and J usage is TRBJ1-4; D gene ambiguous. Trimming cost V 2 bases and J 0 bases, with 5 bases left between them. CDR1 SGHDT and CDR2 YYEEEE come from the germline V gene. The CDR3 runs to 14 residues. The CDR3 region is CASSFLATNEKLFF. For the CDR3, the DNA is TGTGCCAGCAGCTTCCTCGCAACTAATGAAAAACTGTTTTTT.